The source of this T cell receptor (beta chain) is a study of shared clonotypes between healthy human individuals. Study summary: The people who gave samples were two women and three men aged 18 to 49.

The germline CDR1 and CDR2 sequences are SEHNR and FQNEAQ (reference sequence). The CDR3 covers 15 residues. Losses at the gene ends were 3 bases for V and 6 bases for J; bases not matched to a gene: 9. On this clone: The target antigen is unknown.

Terminally differentiated effector memory CD45RA+ cells were excluded from the naive CD8 cells, which were CD45RO-negative and positively selected for CCR7. Generated by immunoSEQ multiplex PCR, the TCRdb table keeps only in-frame clones and is missing some. The profile shows approximately 2,200,000 clones, about 93% of them singletons. General study findings and limits: Naive subsets usually exceeded memory subsets in estimated richness.

The rearrangement joins TRBV7-9 to TRBJ1-1; the match to TRBD1 covers 8 bases. This sequence originates from a man younger than 30 in good health. Some clones in this sample may be carry-over from other donors' samples. The sequencing sample was made of naive CD8+ T cells from PBMCs. In DNA, the CDR3 is TGTGCCAGCAGCTTCGGGCAGGGGGCGCGTCCTGAAGCTTTCTTT. It encodes CASSFGQGARPEAFF.